This T cell receptor beta chain was profiled in a study of PD-1 blockade in classical Hodgkin lymphoma. This table comes from immunoSEQ multiplex PCR, and its TCRdb copy is limited to in-frame clones, with some not included. Found here are around 41,000 clones, about 79% of them singletons; the top ten hold over 9.5%. Between the trimmed V and J ends, which lost 2 bases and 6 bases, there was a span of 11 bases. The CDR3 has 13 residues. The germline V gene has CDR1 MNHNY and CDR2 SVGAGI (reference sequence). The patients all showed relapse after autologous stem cell transplantation, while their brentuximab vedotin exposure varied.

The chain is built from TRBV6-6 and TRBJ2-7; D gene unclear. The TCR comes from a human donor with classical Hodgkin lymphoma. The source was peripheral blood mononuclear cells (PBMCs), collected at baseline. The CDR3 spells CASSYSTPLEQYF. The CDR3 bases are TGTGCCAGCAGTTACAGTACGCCCCTCGAGCAGTACTTC.